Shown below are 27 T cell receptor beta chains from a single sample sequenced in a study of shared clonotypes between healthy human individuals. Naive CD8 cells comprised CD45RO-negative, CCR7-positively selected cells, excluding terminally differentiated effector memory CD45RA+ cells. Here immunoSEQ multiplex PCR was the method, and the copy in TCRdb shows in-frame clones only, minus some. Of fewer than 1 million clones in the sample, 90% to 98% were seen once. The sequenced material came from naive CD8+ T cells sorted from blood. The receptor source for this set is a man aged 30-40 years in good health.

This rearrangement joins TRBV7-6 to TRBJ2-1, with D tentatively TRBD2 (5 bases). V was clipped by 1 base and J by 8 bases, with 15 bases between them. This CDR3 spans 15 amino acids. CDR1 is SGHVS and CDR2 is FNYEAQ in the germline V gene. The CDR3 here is CASSLEASIVYEQFF. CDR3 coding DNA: TGTGCCAGCAGCTTAGAGGCTAGCATCGTCTATGAGCAGTTCTTC.

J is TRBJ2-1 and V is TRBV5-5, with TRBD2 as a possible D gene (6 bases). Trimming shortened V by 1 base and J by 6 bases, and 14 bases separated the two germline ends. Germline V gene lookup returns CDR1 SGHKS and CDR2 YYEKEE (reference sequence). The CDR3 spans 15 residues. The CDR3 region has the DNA TGTGCCAGCAGCTTGCTGACTAGTATAGGCAATGAGCAGTTCTTC. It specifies CASSLLTSIGNEQFF.

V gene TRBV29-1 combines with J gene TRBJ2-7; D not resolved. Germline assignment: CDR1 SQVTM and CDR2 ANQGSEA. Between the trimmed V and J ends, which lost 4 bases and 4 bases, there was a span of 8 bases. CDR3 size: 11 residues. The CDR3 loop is CSVGETYEQYF. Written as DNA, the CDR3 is TGCAGCGTTGGGGAAACTTACGAGCAGTACTTC.

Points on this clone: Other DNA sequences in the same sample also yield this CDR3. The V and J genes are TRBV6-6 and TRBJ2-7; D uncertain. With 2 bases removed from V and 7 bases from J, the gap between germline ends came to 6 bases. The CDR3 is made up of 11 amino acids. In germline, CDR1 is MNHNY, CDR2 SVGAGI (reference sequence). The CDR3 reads CASSYAREQYF. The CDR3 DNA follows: TGTGCCAGCAGTTACGCCCGAGAGCAGTACTTC.

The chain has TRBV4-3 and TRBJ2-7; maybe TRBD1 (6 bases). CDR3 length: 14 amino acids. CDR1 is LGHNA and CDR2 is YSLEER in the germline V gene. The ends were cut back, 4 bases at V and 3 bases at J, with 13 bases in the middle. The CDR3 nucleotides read TGCGCCAGCAGCCCAACAGGGTTCGACTACGAGCAGTACTTC. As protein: CASSPTGFDYEQYF.

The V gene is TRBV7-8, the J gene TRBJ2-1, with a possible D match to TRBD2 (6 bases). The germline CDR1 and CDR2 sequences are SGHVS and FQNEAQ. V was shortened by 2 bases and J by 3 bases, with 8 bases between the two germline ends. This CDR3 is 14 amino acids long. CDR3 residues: CASSLPGDYNEQFF. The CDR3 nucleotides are TGTGCCAGCAGCTTACCGGGGGACTACAATGAGCAGTTCTTC.

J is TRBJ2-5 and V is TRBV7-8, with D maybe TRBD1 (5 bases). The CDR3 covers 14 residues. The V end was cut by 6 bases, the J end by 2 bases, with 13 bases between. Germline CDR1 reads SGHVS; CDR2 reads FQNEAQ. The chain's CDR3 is CASRQDTVQETQYF. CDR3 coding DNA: TGTGCCAGCAGACAGGACACGGTGCAAGAGACCCAGTACTTC.

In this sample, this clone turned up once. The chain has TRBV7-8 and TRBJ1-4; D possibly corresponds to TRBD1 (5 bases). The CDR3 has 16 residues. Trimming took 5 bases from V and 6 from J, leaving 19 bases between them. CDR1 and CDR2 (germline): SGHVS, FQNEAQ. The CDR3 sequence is CASSAGTGPWDEKLFF. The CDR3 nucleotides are TGTGCCAGCAGCGCCGGGACGGGGCCCTGGGATGAAAAACTGTTTTTT.

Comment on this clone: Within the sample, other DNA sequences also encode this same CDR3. The CDR3 bases are TGTGCCAGCTCACCATCCGGGACAGGGGTCTACGAGCAGTACTTC. Translating it yields CASSPSGTGVYEQYF. The V call is TRBV18, the J call TRBJ2-7, with 10 bases identical to TRBD1. After removal of 2 bases from V and 3 bases from J, the junction contained 4 bases not matched to a gene. Per the germline V gene, CDR1 is KGHSH and CDR2 is LQKENI. The CDR3 totals 15 residues.

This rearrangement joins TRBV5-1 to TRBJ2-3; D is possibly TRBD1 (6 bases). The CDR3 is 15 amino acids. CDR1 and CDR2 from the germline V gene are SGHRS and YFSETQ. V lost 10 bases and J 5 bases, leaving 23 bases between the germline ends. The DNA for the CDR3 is TGCGCCGGCAAAACAAACAGGGTGGGCGAAGATACGCAGTATTTT. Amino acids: CAGKTNRVGEDTQYF.

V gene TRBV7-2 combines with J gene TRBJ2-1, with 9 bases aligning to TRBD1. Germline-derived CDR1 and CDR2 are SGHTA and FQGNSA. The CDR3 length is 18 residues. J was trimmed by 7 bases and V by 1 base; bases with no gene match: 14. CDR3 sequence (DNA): TGTGCCAGCAGCTTAGGGAGGTTACAGGGGGCCTCAGGGAATGAGCAGTTCTTC. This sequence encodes CASSLGRLQGASGNEQFF.

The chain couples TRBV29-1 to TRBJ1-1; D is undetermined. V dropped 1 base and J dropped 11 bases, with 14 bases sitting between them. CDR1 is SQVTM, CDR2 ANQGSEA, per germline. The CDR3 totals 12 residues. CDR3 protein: CSVEGDGLGAFF. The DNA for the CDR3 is TGCAGCGTTGAAGGAGACGGTTTAGGGGCTTTCTTT.

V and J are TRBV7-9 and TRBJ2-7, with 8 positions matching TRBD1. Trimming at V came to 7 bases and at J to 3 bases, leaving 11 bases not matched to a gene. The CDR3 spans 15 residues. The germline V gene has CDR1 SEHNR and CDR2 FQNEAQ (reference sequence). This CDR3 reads CASMEGTGNLYEQYF. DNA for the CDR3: TGTGCCAGCATGGAAGGGACAGGAAACCTCTACGAGCAGTACTTC.

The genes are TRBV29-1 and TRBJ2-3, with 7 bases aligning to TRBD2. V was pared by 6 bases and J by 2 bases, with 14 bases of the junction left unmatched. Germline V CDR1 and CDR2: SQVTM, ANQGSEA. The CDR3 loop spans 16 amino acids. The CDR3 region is CSVQGLLVGNTDTQYF. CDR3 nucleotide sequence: TGCAGCGTCCAGGGACTACTAGTGGGAAACACAGATACGCAGTATTTT.

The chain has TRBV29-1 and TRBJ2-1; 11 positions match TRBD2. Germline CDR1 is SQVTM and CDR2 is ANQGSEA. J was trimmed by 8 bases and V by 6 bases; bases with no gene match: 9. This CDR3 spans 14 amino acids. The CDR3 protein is CSVLLAGVADEQFF. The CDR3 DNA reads TGCAGCGTCCTACTAGCGGGAGTAGCCGATGAGCAGTTCTTC.

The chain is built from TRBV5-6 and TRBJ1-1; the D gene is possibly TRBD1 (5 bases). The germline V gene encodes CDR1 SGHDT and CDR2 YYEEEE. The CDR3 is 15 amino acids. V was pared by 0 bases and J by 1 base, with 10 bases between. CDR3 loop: CASSLAQGWNTEAFF. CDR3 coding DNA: TGTGCCAGCAGCTTGGCCCAGGGTTGGAACACTGAAGCTTTCTTT. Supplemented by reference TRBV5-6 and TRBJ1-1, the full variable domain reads DAGVTQSPTHLIKTRGQQVTLRCSPKSGHDTVSWYQQALGQGPQFIFQYYEEEERQRGNFPDRFSGHQFPNYSSELNVNALLLGDSALYLCASSLAQGWNTEAFFGQGTRLTVV.

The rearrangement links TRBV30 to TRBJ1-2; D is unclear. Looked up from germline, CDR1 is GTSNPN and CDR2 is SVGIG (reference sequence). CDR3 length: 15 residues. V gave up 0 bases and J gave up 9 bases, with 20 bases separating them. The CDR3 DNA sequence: TGTGCCTGGAGTGTTTGGGCGTTCCCAGGTCCGAGCTACACCTTC. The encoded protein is CAWSVWAFPGPSYTF.

CDR3: CASSIAGGAYEQYF. CDR3 DNA sequence: TGTGCCAGTAGTATAGCTGGCGGAGCCTACGAGCAGTACTTC. The chain uses TRBV19 and TRBJ2-7, with D unresolved. CDR1 LNHDA and CDR2 SQIVND come from the germline V gene (reference sequence). Deletions cut 1 base from V and 2 bases from J, with 9 bases between. The CDR3 is 14 amino acids.

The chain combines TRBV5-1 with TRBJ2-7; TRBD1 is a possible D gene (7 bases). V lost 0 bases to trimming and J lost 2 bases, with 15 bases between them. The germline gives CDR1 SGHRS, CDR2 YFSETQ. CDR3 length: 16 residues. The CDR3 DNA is TGCGCCAGCAGCTTGGCCCAGGGGGGATCAGCCTACGAGCAGTACTTC. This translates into CASSLAQGGSAYEQYF.

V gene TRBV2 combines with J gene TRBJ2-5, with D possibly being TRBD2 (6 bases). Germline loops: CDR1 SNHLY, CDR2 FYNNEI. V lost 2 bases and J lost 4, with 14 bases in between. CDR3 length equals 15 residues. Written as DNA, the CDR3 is TGTGCCAGCAGTGAACAGAGTCGGGGGTCAGAGACCCAGTACTTC. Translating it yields CASSEQSRGSETQYF.

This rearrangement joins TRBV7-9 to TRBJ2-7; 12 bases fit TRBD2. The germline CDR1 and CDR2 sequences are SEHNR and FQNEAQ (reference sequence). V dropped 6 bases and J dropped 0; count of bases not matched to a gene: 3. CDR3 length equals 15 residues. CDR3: CASRLTSGSSYEQYF. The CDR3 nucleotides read TGTGCCAGCAGGCTGACTAGCGGGAGCTCCTACGAGCAGTACTTC.

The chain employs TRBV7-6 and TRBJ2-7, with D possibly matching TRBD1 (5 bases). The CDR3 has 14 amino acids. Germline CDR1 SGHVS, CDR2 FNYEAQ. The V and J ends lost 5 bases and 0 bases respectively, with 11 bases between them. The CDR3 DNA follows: TGTGCCAGCAGCGCAGACAGACTCTCCTACGAGCAGTACTTC. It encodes CASSADRLSYEQYF.

The CDR3 bases are TGTGCCAGCAGCCAACTTAACCGGGAACAGGGAGAAGCTTTCTTT. This encodes CASSQLNREQGEAFF. This sequence joins TRBV14 and TRBJ1-1, with D possibly being TRBD1 (6 bases). CDR1 is SGHDN and CDR2 is FVKESK in the germline V gene. The CDR3 has 15 residues. With 2 bases removed from V and 8 bases from J, the gap between germline ends came to 18 bases.

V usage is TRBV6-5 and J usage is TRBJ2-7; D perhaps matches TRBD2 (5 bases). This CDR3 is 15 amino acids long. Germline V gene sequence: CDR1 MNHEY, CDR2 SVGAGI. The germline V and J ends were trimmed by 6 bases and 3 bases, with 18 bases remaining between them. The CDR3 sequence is CASSHEAGSRYEQYF. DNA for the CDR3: TGTGCCAGCAGCCACGAGGCGGGTTCCCGCTACGAGCAGTACTTC.

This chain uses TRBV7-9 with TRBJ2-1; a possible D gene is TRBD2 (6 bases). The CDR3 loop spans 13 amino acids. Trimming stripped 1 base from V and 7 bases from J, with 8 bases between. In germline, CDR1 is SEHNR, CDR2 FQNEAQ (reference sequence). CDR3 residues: CASSLDAGNEQFF. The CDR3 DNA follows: TGTGCCAGCAGCTTAGATGCGGGGAATGAGCAGTTCTTC.

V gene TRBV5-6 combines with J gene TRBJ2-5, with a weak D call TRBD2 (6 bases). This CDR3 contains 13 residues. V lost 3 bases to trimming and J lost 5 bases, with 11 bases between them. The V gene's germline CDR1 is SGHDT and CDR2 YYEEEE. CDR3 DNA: TGTGCCAGCAGCTACTCTAGCGCGGAGACCCAGTACTTC. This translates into CASSYSSAETQYF. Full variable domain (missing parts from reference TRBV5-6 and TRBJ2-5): DAGVTQSPTHLIKTRGQQVTLRCSPKSGHDTVSWYQQALGQGPQFIFQYYEEEERQRGNFPDRFSGHQFPNYSSELNVNALLLGDSALYLCASSYSSAETQYFGPGTRLLVL.

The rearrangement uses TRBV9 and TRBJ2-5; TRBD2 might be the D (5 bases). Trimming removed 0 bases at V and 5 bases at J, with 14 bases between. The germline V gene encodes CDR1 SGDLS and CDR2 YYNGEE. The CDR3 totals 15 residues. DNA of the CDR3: TGTGCCAGCAGCGTAGAGGGAGACATGGTGGAGACCCAGTACTTC. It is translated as CASSVEGDMVETQYF.